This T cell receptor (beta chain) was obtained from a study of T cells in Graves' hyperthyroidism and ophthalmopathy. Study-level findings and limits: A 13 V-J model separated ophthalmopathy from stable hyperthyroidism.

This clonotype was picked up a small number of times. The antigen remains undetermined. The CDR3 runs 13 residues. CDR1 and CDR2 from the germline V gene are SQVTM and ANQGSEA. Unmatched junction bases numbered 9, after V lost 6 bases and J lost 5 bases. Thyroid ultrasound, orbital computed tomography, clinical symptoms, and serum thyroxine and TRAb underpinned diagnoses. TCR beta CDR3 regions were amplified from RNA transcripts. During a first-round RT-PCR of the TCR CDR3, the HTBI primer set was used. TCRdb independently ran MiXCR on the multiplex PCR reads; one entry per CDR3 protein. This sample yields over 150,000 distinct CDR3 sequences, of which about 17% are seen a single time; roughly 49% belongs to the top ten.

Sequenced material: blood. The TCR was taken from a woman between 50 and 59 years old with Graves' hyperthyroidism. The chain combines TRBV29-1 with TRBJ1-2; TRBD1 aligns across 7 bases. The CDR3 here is CSVRAGTEYGYTF. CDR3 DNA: TGCAGCGTCCGTGCAGGGACAGAGTATGGCTACACCTTC.